This paragraph reports one T cell receptor beta chain. Its antigen remains unidentified. The sample is drawn from a study of T cells after yellow fever vaccination. Study outcomes and limitations: At 95% to 98% for CD4 and approximately 89% for CD8, most primary-vaccination clones showed up again after the booster. It was the secondary response that reached its peak faster, day 5 versus 15, but it was weaker.

TCRdb recomputed calls from the 5' RACE reads with MiXCR, one row per CDR3 protein. The repertoire holds under 200,000 distinct CDR3 sequences, 11% seen once, with approximately 34% in the top ten. The TCR comes from a young man who received the YFV17D yellow fever vaccine. The material sequenced was CD8+ T cells sorted from PBMCs, taken 15 days after the yellow fever booster vaccination.

CDR3 amino acids: CASSDRERTSYEQYF. DNA for the CDR3: TGTGCCAGCAGCGACCGGGAGCGAACCTCCTACGAGCAGTACTTC. V is TRBV7-9 and J is TRBJ2-7, with D possibly TRBD2 on 6 matching bases. The CDR3 has 15 amino acids. The germline V and J ends were trimmed by 5 bases and 0 bases, with 14 bases remaining between them. Germline V gives CDR1 SEHNR, CDR2 FQNEAQ (reference sequence).